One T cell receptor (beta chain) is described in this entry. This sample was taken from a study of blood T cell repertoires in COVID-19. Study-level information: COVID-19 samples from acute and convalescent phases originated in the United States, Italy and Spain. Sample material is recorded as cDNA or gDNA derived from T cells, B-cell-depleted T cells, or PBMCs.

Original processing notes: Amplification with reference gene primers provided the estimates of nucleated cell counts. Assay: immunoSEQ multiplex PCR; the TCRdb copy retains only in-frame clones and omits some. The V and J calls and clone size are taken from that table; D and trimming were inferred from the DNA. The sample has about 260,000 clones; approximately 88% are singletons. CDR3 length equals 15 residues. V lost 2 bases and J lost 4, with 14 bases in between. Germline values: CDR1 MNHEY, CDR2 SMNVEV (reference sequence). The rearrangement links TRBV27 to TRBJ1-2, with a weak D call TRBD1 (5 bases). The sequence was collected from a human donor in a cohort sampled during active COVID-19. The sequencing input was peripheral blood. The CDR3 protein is CASSLGYGGGYGYTF. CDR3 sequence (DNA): TGTGCCAGCAGTTTAGGGTACGGGGGAGGCTATGGCTACACCTTC.